This TCR beta chain comes out of a study of cytomegalovirus exposure and HLA in healthy donors. This PCR relied on a set of 60 Vbeta primers and 13 Jbeta primers. TCRdb keeps only in-frame clones here, not all; method: immunoSEQ multiplex PCR. Of under 200,000 clones in the sample, approximately 78% were seen once. Germline V gives CDR1 SGHNT, CDR2 YENEEA. The CDR3 is made up of 13 amino acids. Trimming took off 8 bases at V and 2 bases at J, with 12 bases between the two ends. This clone was detected only a few times. The sequence was obtained from a young woman in good health and CMV-seronegative. The chain carries TRBV11-3 and TRBJ1-2, with D hard to call. Sequencing used PBMCs. The CDR3 DNA sequence: TGTGCCAGCGCCTCCCCGAGGAACTATGGCTACACCTTC. This sequence encodes CASASPRNYGYTF.